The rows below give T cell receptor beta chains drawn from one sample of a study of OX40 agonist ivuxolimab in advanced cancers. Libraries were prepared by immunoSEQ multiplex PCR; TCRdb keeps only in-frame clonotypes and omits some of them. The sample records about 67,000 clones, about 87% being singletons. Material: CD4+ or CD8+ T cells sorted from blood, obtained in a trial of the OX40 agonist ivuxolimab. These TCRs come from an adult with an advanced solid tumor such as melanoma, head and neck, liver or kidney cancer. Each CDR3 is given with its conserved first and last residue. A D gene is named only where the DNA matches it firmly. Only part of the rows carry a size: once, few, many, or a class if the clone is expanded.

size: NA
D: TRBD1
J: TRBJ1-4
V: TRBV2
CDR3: CASSRRDRGGNEKLFF
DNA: TGTGCCAGCAGTCGGAGAGACAGGGGCGGTAATGAAAAACTGTTTTTT

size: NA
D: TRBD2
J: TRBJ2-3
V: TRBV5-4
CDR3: CASSGRAGGKADTQYF
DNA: TGTGCCAGCAGCGGTAGAGCGGGGGGAAAGGCAGATACGCAGTATTTT

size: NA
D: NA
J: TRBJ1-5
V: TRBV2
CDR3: CASSQDRRYSNQPQHF
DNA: TGTGCCAGCAGTCAAGACCGCCGTTATAGCAATCAGCCCCAGCATTTT

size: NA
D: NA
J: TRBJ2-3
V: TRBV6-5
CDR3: CASSYRGVGTDTQYF
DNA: TGTGCCAGCAGTTACCGCGGGGTTGGCACAGATACGCAGTATTTT

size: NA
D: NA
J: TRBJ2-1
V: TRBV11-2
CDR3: CASRPGRAGNEQFF
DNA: TGTGCCAGCAGACCGGGCCGCGCGGGCAATGAGCAGTTCTTC

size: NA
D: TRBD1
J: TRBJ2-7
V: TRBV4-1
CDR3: CASSPSRTGISYEQYF
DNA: TGCGCCAGCAGCCCGAGTAGGACAGGGATTTCCTACGAGCAGTACTTC

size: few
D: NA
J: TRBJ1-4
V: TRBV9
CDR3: CASSAQGLGNEKLFF
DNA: TGTGCCAGCAGCGCTCAGGGTTTGGGGAATGAAAAACTGTTTTTT

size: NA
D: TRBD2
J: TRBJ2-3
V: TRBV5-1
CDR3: CASSLARGRGDTQYF
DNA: TGCGCCAGCAGCTTGGCACGCGGGAGAGGAGATACGCAGTATTTT

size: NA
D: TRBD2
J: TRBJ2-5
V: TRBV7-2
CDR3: CASSFYSSGQETQYF
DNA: TGTGCCAGCAGCTTTTACTCTAGCGGTCAAGAGACCCAGTACTTC

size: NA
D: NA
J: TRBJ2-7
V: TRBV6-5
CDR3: CASSYDTRREQYF
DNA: TGTGCCAGCAGTTACGACACTAGGAGGGAGCAGTACTTC

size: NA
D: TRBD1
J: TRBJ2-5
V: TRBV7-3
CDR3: CASSSTGAGVKETQYF
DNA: TGTGCCAGCAGCTCGACAGGGGCCGGGGTTAAAGAGACCCAGTACTTC

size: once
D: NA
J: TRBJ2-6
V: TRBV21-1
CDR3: CASSNNLLPPGPGANVLTF
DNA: TGTGCCAGCAGCAATAACCTATTGCCTCCGGGACCTGGGGCCAACGTCCTGACTTTC

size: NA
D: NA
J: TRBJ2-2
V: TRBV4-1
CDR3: CASSLRPGSGELFF
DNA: TGCGCCAGCAGCCTCCGGCCCGGGTCCGGGGAGCTGTTTTTT

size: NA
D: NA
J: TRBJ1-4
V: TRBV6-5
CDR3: CASSPLGGTNEKLFF
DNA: TGTGCCAGCAGTCCCCTCGGGGGGACGAATGAAAAACTGTTTTTT

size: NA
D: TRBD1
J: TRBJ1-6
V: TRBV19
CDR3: CATVGQANSPLHF
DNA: TGTGCCACAGTAGGACAGGCTAATTCACCCCTCCACTTT

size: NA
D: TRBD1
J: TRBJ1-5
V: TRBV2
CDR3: CASSSQGEGQPQHF
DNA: TGTGCCAGCAGCTCACAGGGGGAGGGACAGCCCCAGCATTTT

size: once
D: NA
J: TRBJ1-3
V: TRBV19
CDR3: CASSSGPAPRDTIYF
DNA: TGTGCCAGTAGCTCGGGCCCGGCACCAAGAGACACCATATATTTT

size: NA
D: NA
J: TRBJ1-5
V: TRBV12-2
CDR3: CASRHTGADGNQPQHF
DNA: TGTGCAAGTCGCCACACCGGCGCCGACGGCAATCAGCCCCAGCATTTT

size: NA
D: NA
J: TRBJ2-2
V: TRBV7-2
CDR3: CASSLGSTDTGELFF
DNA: TGTGCCAGCAGCTTAGGTTCGACGGACACCGGGGAGCTGTTTTTT

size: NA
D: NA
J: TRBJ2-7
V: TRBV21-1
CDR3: CACRRRDLVEQYF
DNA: TGTGCCTGCAGGCGGCGGGACCTTGTCGAGCAGTACTTC

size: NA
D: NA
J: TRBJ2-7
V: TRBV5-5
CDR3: CASSLSAGLYEQYF
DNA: TGTGCCAGCAGCTTATCCGCGGGGCTTTACGAGCAGTACTTC

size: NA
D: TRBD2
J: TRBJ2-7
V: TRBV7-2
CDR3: CASSSRLAGGTAYEQYF
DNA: TGTGCCAGCAGCTCCCGACTAGCGGGGGGGACCGCCTACGAGCAGTACTTC

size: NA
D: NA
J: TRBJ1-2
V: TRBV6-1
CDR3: CASRVTGLRDYGYTF
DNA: TGTGCCAGCAGGGTGACAGGCCTGAGAGACTATGGCTACACCTTC

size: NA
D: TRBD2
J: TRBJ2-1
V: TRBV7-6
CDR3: CASSLAASGSYNEQFF
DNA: TGTGCCAGCAGCTTAGCGGCTAGCGGGTCCTACAATGAGCAGTTCTTC

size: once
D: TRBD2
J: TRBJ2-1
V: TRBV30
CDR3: CAWSHGTSGRQDEQFF
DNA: TGTGCCTGGAGCCATGGGACTAGCGGGAGGCAAGATGAGCAGTTCTTC

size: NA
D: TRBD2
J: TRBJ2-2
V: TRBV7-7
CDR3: CASSSSLAGVAGELFF
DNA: TGTGCCAGCAGCTCCTCACTAGCGGGAGTAGCCGGGGAGCTGTTTTTT

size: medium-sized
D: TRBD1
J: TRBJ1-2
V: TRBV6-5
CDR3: CASSYKGQGIYGYTF
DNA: TGTGCCAGCAGTTATAAAGGACAGGGGATTTATGGCTACACCTTC

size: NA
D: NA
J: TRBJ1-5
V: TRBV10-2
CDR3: CASSEGTVQPQHF
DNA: TGCGCCAGCAGTGAGGGTACGGTTCAGCCCCAGCATTTT

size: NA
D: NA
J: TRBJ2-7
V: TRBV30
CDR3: CAWGQGKTSYEQYF
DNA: TGTGCCTGGGGTCAGGGGAAGACCTCCTACGAGCAGTACTTC

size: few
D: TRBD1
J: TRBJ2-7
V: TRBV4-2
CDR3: CASSQGTRTGSGGQYF
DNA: TGTGCCAGCAGCCAAGGCACCAGGACAGGGTCTGGGGGGCAGTACTTC

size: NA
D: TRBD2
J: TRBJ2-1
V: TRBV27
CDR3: CASSTQAGKYNEQFF
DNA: TGTGCCAGCAGTACCCAAGCGGGGAAATACAATGAGCAGTTCTTC

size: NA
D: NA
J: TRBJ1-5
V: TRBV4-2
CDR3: CASSQSGGANIQPQHF
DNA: TGTGCCAGCAGCCAGTCGGGGGGCGCGAATATACAGCCCCAGCATTTT

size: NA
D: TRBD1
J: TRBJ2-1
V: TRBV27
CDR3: CASSPGTGLYNEQFF
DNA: TGTGCCAGCAGTCCCGGGACAGGGCTATACAATGAGCAGTTCTTC

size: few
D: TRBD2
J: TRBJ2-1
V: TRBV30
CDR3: CAWSVLTSGGAKKQFF
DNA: TGTGCCTGGAGTGTACTGACTAGCGGGGGGGCCAAAAAGCAGTTCTTC

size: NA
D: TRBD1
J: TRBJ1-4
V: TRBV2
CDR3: CASSATGAGTNEKLFF
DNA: TGTGCCAGCAGCGCGACAGGGGCCGGGACTAATGAAAAACTGTTTTTT

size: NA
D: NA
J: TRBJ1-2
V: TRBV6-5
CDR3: CASSTRTDANYGYTF
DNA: TGTGCCAGCAGTACCCGGACCGATGCTAACTATGGCTACACCTTC

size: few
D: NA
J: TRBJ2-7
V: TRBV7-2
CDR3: CASSLLPGQYEQYF
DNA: TGTGCCAGCAGCCTACTGCCGGGACAATACGAGCAGTACTTC

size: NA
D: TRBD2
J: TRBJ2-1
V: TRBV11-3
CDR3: CASGGFGGSSYNEQFF
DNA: TGTGCCAGCGGAGGTTTCGGCGGGAGCTCCTACAATGAGCAGTTCTTC

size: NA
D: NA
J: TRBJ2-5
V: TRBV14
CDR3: CASSQDAGAGIETQYF
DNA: TGTGCCAGCAGCCAAGATGCCGGGGCTGGAATAGAGACCCAGTACTTC

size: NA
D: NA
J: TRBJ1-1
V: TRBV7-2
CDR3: CASSLGGDTEAFF
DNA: TGTGCCAGCAGCTTAGGGGGGGACACTGAAGCTTTCTTT

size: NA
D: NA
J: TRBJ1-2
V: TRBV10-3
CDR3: CAISIQGAGYTF
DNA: TGTGCCATCAGTATACAGGGCGCTGGCTACACCTTC

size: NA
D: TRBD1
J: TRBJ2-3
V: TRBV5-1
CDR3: CASSPGTGRDTQYF
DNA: TGCGCCAGCAGCCCAGGGACAGGGAGAGATACGCAGTATTTT

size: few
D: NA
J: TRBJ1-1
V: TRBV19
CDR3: CASRSLRTANTEAFF
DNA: TGTGCCAGTAGATCTCTAAGGACAGCGAACACTGAAGCTTTCTTT

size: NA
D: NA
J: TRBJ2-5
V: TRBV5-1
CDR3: CASSYGGGSQETQYF
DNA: TGCGCCAGCAGCTATGGAGGGGGAAGCCAAGAGACCCAGTACTTC